These 29 T cell receptor beta chains originate from one sample sequenced in a study of blood T cells in healthy people across ages. Alongside a J-beta primer mix, a sample-barcoded 5' primer served in a second PCR lasting roughly 7 to 11 cycles. TCRdb itself ran the 5' RACE reads through MiXCR, one entry per CDR3 protein. The sample consists of about 930,000 distinct CDR3 sequences, 29% of them appearing once. These data were also reused for a study on T cells of mothers and their children.

The specimen was blood. The receptors originated from a woman aged 40 to 50 in good health.

V gene TRBV14 combines with J gene TRBJ2-7, with D possibly matching TRBD1 (6 bases). Trimming took off 5 bases at V and 8 bases at J, with 10 bases between the two ends. The germline V gene encodes CDR1 SGHDN and CDR2 FVKESK. The CDR3 has 11 amino acids. CDR3 in amino acids: CASSVGTQQYF. Here the CDR3 DNA reads TGTGCCAGCAGCGTAGGGACACAGCAGTACTTC.

This clonotype was recorded at least ten times. The genes are TRBV12-3 or TRBV12-4 and TRBJ1-5; D may be TRBD1 (5 bases). Trimming stripped 5 bases from V and 5 bases from J, with 13 bases between. This CDR3 spans 14 amino acids. CDR3 in amino acids: CASSGAGRYQPQHF. CDR3 bases: TGTGCCAGCAGTGGGGCTGGGCGATATCAGCCCCAGCATTTT.

In its sample, this clonotype was seen once. The rearrangement uses TRBV4-3 and TRBJ2-7; D call uncertain. Trimming pared 2 bases from V and 1 base from J, leaving 15 bases between. This CDR3 spans 16 amino acids. The germline V gene encodes CDR1 LGHNA and CDR2 YSLEER. CDR3 loop: CASSQSSTRSSYEQYF. CDR3 bases: TGCGCCAGCAGCCAATCATCGACCCGTTCTTCCTACGAGCAGTACTTC.

This clonotype has ten or more counts. The rearrangement joins TRBV29-1 to TRBJ2-1; no definite D call. CDR1 is SQVTM and CDR2 is ANQGSEA in the germline V gene. Trimming cost V 4 bases and J 6 bases, with 7 bases left between them. This CDR3 is built from 11 residues. CDR3 DNA: TGCAGCGTTGTAGTGACCAATGAGCAGTTCTTC. This gives the protein CSVVVTNEQFF.

CDR3 sequence: CSARKASGVPEQYF. CDR3 nucleotides: TGCAGTGCTAGGAAGGCTAGCGGGGTTCCCGAGCAGTACTTC. The chain uses TRBV20-1 and TRBJ2-7, with 9 positions matching TRBD2. V lost 3 bases to trimming and J lost 6 bases; unmatched junction nucleotides: 9. The CDR3 covers 14 residues. The germline CDR1 and CDR2 sequences are DFQATT and SNEGSKA (reference sequence).

This clonotype was seen only a few times. The chain employs TRBV7-9 and TRBJ2-3, with TRBD1 as a possible D gene (5 bases). V lost 7 bases and J 2 bases, leaving 19 bases between the germline ends. The CDR3 has 16 amino acids. Germline V gene data show CDR1 as SEHNR and CDR2 as FQNEAQ (reference sequence). The DNA of the CDR3 is TGTGCCAGCACCCCACCCGGGCAGGGCATCACAGATACGCAGTATTTT. Its protein is CASTPPGQGITDTQYF.

J is TRBJ2-7 and V is TRBV19; D may be TRBD1 or TRBD2 (5 bases each). Germline assignment: CDR1 LNHDA and CDR2 SQIVND (reference sequence). The CDR3 has 16 amino acids. The V and J ends lost 10 bases and 4 bases respectively, with 26 bases between them. CDR3: CATYLHSGTKRYEQYF. CDR3 in DNA: TGTGCCACTTACCTCCATTCGGGGACCAAAAGGTACGAGCAGTACTTC.

J is TRBJ2-7 and V is TRBV19, with 8 bases matching TRBD1. This CDR3 is 15 amino acids long. Germline CDR1 and CDR2: LNHDA and SQIVND (reference sequence). The V and J ends lost 3 bases and 4 bases, in that order; junction bases with no gene match: 8. This CDR3 reads CASSITSGGGYEQYF. As DNA, the CDR3 is TGTGCCAGTAGTATCACTTCAGGGGGCGGATACGAGCAGTACTTC.

In this sample, this clonotype turned up many times. V gene TRBV4-3 combines with J gene TRBJ2-7, with 7 bases lining up with TRBD1. There are 15 residues in the CDR3. CDR1 and CDR2 (germline): LGHNA, YSLEER. With V trimmed by 0 bases and J by 3 bases, 5 bases remained unmatched. The CDR3 DNA sequence: TGCGCCAGCAGCCAAGAGGGTTCAGGGGGCTACGAGCAGTACTTC. This translates into CASSQEGSGGYEQYF.

This clonotype was recorded many times. The rearrangement uses TRBV10-3 and TRBJ2-7, with 8 bases matching TRBD1. The CDR3 extends over 12 amino acids. V dropped 8 bases and J dropped 6; count of bases not matched to a gene: 6. Looked up from germline, CDR1 is ENHRY and CDR2 is SYGVKD. CDR3 sequence (DNA): TGTGCCATCTCCGGGACAGGTGTCGAGCAGTACTTC. Residues: CAISGTGVEQYF.

This clonotype was detected a few times. The chain uses TRBV9 and TRBJ1-6; 8 bases map to TRBD1. The CDR3 is 15 residues long. Germline CDR1 and CDR2: SGDLS and YYNGEE. The J segment lost 10 bases and the V segment lost 4 bases, leaving 10 bases of the junction unmatched. The CDR3 spells CASSSTGQGGSPLHF. In DNA, the CDR3 is TGTGCCAGCAGCTCAACAGGACAGGGTGGCTCACCCCTCCACTTT. Full variable domain (rest looked up from reference TRBV9 and TRBJ1-6): DSGVTQTPKHLITATGQRVTLRCSPRSGDLSVYWYQQSLDQGLQFLIQYYNGEERAKGNILERFSAQQFPDLHSELNLSSLELGDSALYFCASSSTGQGGSPLHFGNGTRLTVT.

This clonotype was observed at least ten times. This chain uses TRBV4-3 with TRBJ2-1, with 10 bases that match TRBD1. The CDR3 is 15 residues long. CDR1 is LGHNA and CDR2 is YSLEER in the germline V gene. The V segment lost 7 bases and the J segment 3 bases; nucleotides outside the gene matches: 6. In DNA form, the CDR3 reads TGCGCCAGCACCCGGGGGACAGGGGTCTACAATGAGCAGTTCTTC. This encodes CASTRGTGVYNEQFF.

This clonotype turned up a few times. The chain carries TRBV4-3 and TRBJ2-5; tentative D call: TRBD1 (5 bases). Trimming pared 0 bases from V and 3 bases from J, leaving 8 bases between. Germline CDR1 and CDR2: LGHNA and YSLEER. The CDR3 covers 14 residues. The CDR3 DNA follows: TGCGCCAGCAGCCAAGAAAGGGGCAAAGAGACCCAGTACTTC. Protein product: CASSQERGKETQYF.

V is TRBV10-3 and J is TRBJ1-2, with D possibly TRBD1 on 6 matching bases. The CDR3 extends over 14 amino acids. CDR1 is ENHRY, CDR2 SYGVKD, per germline. V was pared by 3 bases and J by 4 bases, with 12 bases between. CDR3 bases: TGTGCCATCAGTGACGGGGGGCTCGGCTATGGCTACACCTTC. It translates to CAISDGGLGYGYTF.

V is TRBV11-2 and J is TRBJ2-1, with no clear D. V was shortened by 2 bases and J by 1 base, with 9 bases between the two germline ends. The CDR3 is 15 amino acids. Germline V CDR1 and CDR2: SGHAT, FQNNGV. For the CDR3, the DNA is TGTGCCAGCAGCTTAATGGTGTTATCCTACAATGAGCAGTTCTTC. As protein: CASSLMVLSYNEQFF.

Notes on this clonotype: A much bigger clone sits one base away, suggesting this may be a read error. The chain has TRBV29-1 and TRBJ2-7, with TRBD2 as a possible D gene (6 bases). The CDR3 loop spans 13 amino acids. Germline CDR1 reads SQVTM; CDR2 reads ANQGSEA. The CDR3 nucleotides are TGCAGCGTTGACATACTAGCCGGCAATGAGCAGGACTTC. As protein: CSVDILAGNEQDF.

The chain couples TRBV3-1 to TRBJ1-1, with D possibly TRBD1 on 5 matching bases. Per the germline V gene, CDR1 is LGHDT and CDR2 is YNNKEL (reference sequence). The V end was cut by 3 bases, the J end by 1 base, with 15 bases between. The CDR3 extends over 16 amino acids. The CDR3 region has the DNA TGTGCCAGCAGCCAGGGACGGCCCTCGGGGAACACTGAAGCTTTCTTT. Translation: CASSQGRPSGNTEAFF.

The CDR3: CASSLGPSGGRNEQFF. The CDR3 nucleotides are TGTGCCAGCAGCTTAGGACCCAGCGGGGGGCGGAATGAGCAGTTCTTC. The rearrangement uses TRBV7-2 and TRBJ2-1, with 9 bases identical to TRBD2. This CDR3 is built from 16 residues. Trimming cost V 1 base and J 7 bases; bases outside gene matches: 8. The germline V gene encodes CDR1 SGHTA and CDR2 FQGNSA.

This clonotype occurred a few times. This chain joins TRBV24-1 and TRBJ1-2, with D unresolved. There are 16 residues in the CDR3. V was shortened by 4 bases and J by 2 bases, with 16 bases between the two germline ends. The germline V gene has CDR1 KGHDR and CDR2 SFDVKD. The CDR3 reads CATSDPRRELNYGYTF. The DNA of the CDR3 is TGTGCCACCAGTGACCCCCGGAGGGAGCTGAACTATGGCTACACCTTC.

This clonotype was counted ten times or more. This chain links TRBV29-1 with TRBJ2-7; D ambiguous. In germline, CDR1 is SQVTM, CDR2 ANQGSEA. The V end was cut by 5 bases, the J end by 3 bases, with 5 bases between. The CDR3 extends over 10 amino acids. This CDR3 reads CSVKDYEQYF. The CDR3 region has the DNA TGCAGCGTTAAGGACTACGAGCAGTACTTC.

There are a few counts of this clonotype. The chain couples TRBV5-1 to TRBJ2-3, with 13 bases lining up with TRBD2. The CDR3 contains 19 residues. From germline, CDR1 is SGHRS and CDR2 YFSETQ. The V gene end was trimmed by 0 bases and the J gene end by 0 bases; junction bases not matched to a gene: 7. The CDR3 nucleotides are TGCGCCAGCAGCTTGGCGAGACTAGCGGGGGGTATGAGCACAGATACGCAGTATTTT. It encodes CASSLARLAGGMSTDTQYF.

This clonotype showed up just a few times. The chain joins TRBV7-8 to TRBJ2-5; D unresolved. The germline gives CDR1 SGHVS, CDR2 FQNEAQ. V lost 5 bases and J lost 5, with 15 bases in between. This CDR3 region has 14 residues. The CDR3 DNA follows: TGTGCCAGCAGCCCACAACCAGCGCGGGAGACCCAGTACTTC. Translation gives CASSPQPARETQYF.

CDR3 residues: CASSLLAGVHTDTQYF. The CDR3 nucleotides read TGTGCCAGCAGCTTACTAGCGGGGGTCCACACAGATACGCAGTATTTT. The chain links TRBV7-9 to TRBJ2-3; 10 nucleotides line up with TRBD2. Germline V gene lookup returns CDR1 SEHNR and CDR2 FQNEAQ (reference sequence). The CDR3 is made up of 16 amino acids. The trim removed 2 bases at V and 2 bases at J, leaving 4 bases unmatched.

To note about this clonotype: A much larger clone differs from this one at a single base, so this may be a read error. The chain combines TRBV28 with TRBJ1-2; D might be TRBD1 (6 bases). The CDR3 covers 15 residues. Looked up from germline, CDR1 is MDHEN and CDR2 is SYDVKM. The CDR3 nucleotides are TGTGCCAGCGGTTTAGGGGGACCCGCCAGCTATGGCTACACCTTC. Its protein product is CASGLGGPASYGYTF.

This clonotype was detected only once. As the CDR3 is not closed by the conserved phenylalanine or tryptophan, this likely results from a read error. The chain has TRBV28 and TRBJ1-2; no reliable D call. Trimming took off 8 bases at V and 3 bases at J, with 13 bases between the two ends. Germline CDR1 is MDHEN and CDR2 is SYDVKM. The CDR3 is made up of 13 amino acids. This CDR3 is CASLQRGHYGYTC. For the CDR3, the DNA is TGTGCCAGCCTTCAGAGAGGGCACTATGGCTACACCTGC.

The V and J genes are TRBV7-8 and TRBJ2-2, with unresolved D. The length of the CDR3 is 17 residues. Trimming shortened V by 5 bases and J by 3 bases, and 19 bases separated the two germline ends. In germline, CDR1 is SGHVS, CDR2 FQNEAQ. The CDR3 loop reads CASSMATRFGDTGELFF. The CDR3 nucleotides read TGTGCCAGCAGCATGGCTACCCGATTTGGGGACACCGGGGAGCTGTTTTTT.

This chain joins TRBV2 and TRBJ2-3; 7 bases agree with TRBD2. This CDR3 has 15 amino acids. Germline loops: CDR1 SNHLY, CDR2 FYNNEI. Germline trimming cut 8 bases from V and 2 bases from J; bases unmatched to any gene: 10. The CDR3 DNA reads as TGTGCCAGCTCCCCCCGGGGAGGGGTCACAGATACGCAGTATTTT. Translating gives CASSPRGGVTDTQYF.

The CDR3 loop reads CASSPLLTGTNNEQFF. CDR3 bases: TGTGCCAGCAGCCCCCTTTTGACGGGGACCAACAATGAGCAGTTCTTC. This rearrangement joins TRBV7-9 to TRBJ2-1, with D perhaps matching TRBD1 or TRBD2 (5 bases each). Per the germline V gene, CDR1 is SEHNR and CDR2 is FQNEAQ (reference sequence). This CDR3 contains 16 residues. With 5 bases removed from V and 5 bases from J, the gap between germline ends came to 19 bases.

This chain joins TRBV3-1 and TRBJ2-3; a weak D match, TRBD2 (5 bases). Germline CDR1 LGHDT, CDR2 YNNKEL (reference sequence). CDR3 size: 15 residues. Trimming took off 5 bases at V and 0 bases at J, with 12 bases between the two ends. The CDR3 DNA follows: TGTGCCAGCAGCTCAAAGACGGGAAGCACAGATACGCAGTATTTT. The encoded protein is CASSSKTGSTDTQYF.